This T cell receptor beta chain was retrieved from a study of blood T cell repertoires in COVID-19. This clone was seen just once. CDR3 length: 14 amino acids. Trimming took 0 bases from V and 5 from J; bases not matched to a gene: 5. Germline V lookup: CDR1 SGHDT, CDR2 YYEEEE. In the original analysis: Reference gene primer amplification yielded estimated nucleated cell counts. The method was immunoSEQ multiplex PCR; TCRdb's version includes in-frame clones alone and lacks a portion of them. V and J calls and clone size are copied from that table; D and trimming were computed from the DNA. Among around 200,000 clones listed, around 85% were seen once. This study enrolled people aged 18 to 89 from roughly 22 US geographic areas. Donors of Cohort 3 who recovered were those that had two negative PCRs, clearance, or symptom resolution.

This TCR derives from a man between 35 and 55 years old who had recovered from COVID-19. The rearrangement links TRBV5-6 to TRBJ2-7, with 7 bases aligning to TRBD2. Sequenced: PBMCs or T cells enriched from blood (not recorded which). CDR3 sequence (DNA): TGTGCCAGCAGCTTGGATCAGGCGGGGGACGAGCAGTACTTC. It is translated as CASSLDQAGDEQYF.